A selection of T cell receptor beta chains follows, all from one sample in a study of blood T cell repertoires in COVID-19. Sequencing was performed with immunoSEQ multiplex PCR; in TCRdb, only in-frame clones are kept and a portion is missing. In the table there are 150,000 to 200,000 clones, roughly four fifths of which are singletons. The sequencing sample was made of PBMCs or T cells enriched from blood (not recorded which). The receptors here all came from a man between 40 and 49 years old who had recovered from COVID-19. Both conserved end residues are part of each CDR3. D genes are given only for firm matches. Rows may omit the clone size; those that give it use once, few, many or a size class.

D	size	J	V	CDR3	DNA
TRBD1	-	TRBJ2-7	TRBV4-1	CASSHPGQGAYEQYF	TGCGCCAGCAGCCACCCGGGACAGGGGGCTTACGAGCAGTACTTC
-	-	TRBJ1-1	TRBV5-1	CASSPTPNTEAFF	TGCGCCAGCAGCCCCACACCGAACACTGAAGCTTTCTTT
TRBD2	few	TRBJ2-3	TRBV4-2	CASSQEIAGGPGTDTQYF	TGTGCCAGCAGCCAAGAGATAGCGGGGGGGCCGGGCACAGATACGCAGTATTTT
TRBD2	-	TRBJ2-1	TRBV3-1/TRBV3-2	CASTLAGLATSNEQFF	TGTGCCAGCACCCTAGCGGGACTAGCGACGAGCAATGAGCAGTTCTTC
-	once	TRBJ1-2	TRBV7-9	CASSPTGSGYTF	TGTGCCAGCAGCCCGACTGGGAGTGGCTACACCTTC
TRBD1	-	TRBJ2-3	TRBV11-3	CASSTGTGRDTQYF	TGTGCCAGCAGCACCGGGACAGGGAGAGATACGCAGTATTTT
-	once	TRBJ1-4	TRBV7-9	CASSREAGNEKLFF	TGTGCCAGCAGCCGGGAGGCGGGAAATGAAAAACTGTTTTTT
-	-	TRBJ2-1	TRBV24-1	CATSDPGHGRYNEQFF	TGTGCCACCAGTGATCCGGGACACGGACGCTACAATGAGCAGTTCTTC
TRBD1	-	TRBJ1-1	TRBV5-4	CASSLDPPLQGTEAFF	TGTGCCAGCAGCTTGGACCCACCTCTACAGGGGACTGAAGCTTTCTTT
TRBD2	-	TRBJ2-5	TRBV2	CASSDGLAGGRETQYF	TGTGCCAGCAGTGACGGACTAGCGGGGGGACGAGAGACCCAGTACTTC
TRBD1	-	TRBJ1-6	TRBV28	CASSRPGPRGNSPLHF	TGTGCCAGCAGTCGTCCGGGACCCAGGGGGAATTCACCCCTCCACTTT
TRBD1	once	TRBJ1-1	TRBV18	CASSLGQVEAFF	TGTGCCAGCTCACTGGGACAGGTTGAAGCTTTCTTT
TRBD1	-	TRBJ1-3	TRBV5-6	CASSFGQGGSGNTIYF	TGTGCCAGCAGCTTTGGACAGGGTGGGTCTGGAAACACCATATATTTT
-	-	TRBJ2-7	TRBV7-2	CASSLPDTSYEQYF	TGTGCCAGCAGCTTACCGGACACGTCCTACGAGCAGTACTTC
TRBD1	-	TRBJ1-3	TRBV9	CASSRQGNTIYF	TGTGCCAGCAGCCGACAGGGGAACACCATATATTTT
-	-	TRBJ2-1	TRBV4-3	CASSQEQYSYNEQFF	TGCGCCAGCAGCCAAGAACAGTATTCCTACAATGAGCAGTTCTTC
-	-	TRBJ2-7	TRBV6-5	CASSYSAVWENEQYF	TGTGCCAGCAGTTACTCAGCGGTTTGGGAAAACGAGCAGTACTTC
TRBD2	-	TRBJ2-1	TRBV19	CASSFTSGGAYNEQFF	TGTGCCAGTAGTTTTACTAGCGGGGGCGCCTACAATGAGCAGTTCTTC
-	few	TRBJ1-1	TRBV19	CASSITGYRTEAFF	TGTGCCAGTAGTATAACAGGGTATAGGACTGAAGCTTTCTTT
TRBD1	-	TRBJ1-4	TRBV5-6	CASSLGGTYRGMFF	TGTGCCAGCAGCTTGGGGGGTACCTACAGGGGAATGTTTTTT
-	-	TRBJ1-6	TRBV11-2	CASSLDRGLSSPLHF	TGTGCCAGCAGCTTAGATCGGGGGTTAAGTTCACCCCTCCACTTT
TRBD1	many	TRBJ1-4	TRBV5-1	CASSGPKTGGYEKLFF	TGCGCCAGCAGCGGACCCAAGACAGGGGGCTATGAAAAACTGTTTTTT
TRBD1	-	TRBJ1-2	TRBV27	CASSLAGDSYGYTF	TGTGCCAGCAGTTTAGCAGGGGACAGCTATGGCTACACCTTC
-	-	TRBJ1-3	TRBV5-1	CASSLAGSNSGNTIYF	TGCGCCAGCAGCTTGGCAGGGTCGAACTCTGGAAACACCATATATTTT
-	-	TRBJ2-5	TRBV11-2	CASSPLRGNHGPQETQYF	TGTGCCAGCAGCCCCCTAAGAGGGAACCATGGCCCCCAAGAGACCCAGTACTTC
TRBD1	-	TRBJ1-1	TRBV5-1	CASSLQSLRGQGTEAFF	TGCGCCAGCAGCCTACAGAGTTTGAGGGGGCAGGGCACTGAAGCTTTCTTT
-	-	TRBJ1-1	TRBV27	CASSLQPRSEAFF	TGTGCCAGCAGTTTACAGCCACGGAGTGAAGCTTTCTTT
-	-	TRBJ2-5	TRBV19	CASSMARDETQYF	TGTGCCAGTAGTATGGCCAGGGATGAGACCCAGTACTTC
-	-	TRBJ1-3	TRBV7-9	CASSPQGGNTIYF	TGTGCCAGCAGCCCCCAGGGAGGAAACACCATATATTTT
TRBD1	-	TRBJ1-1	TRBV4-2	CASSQPDRDTEAFF	TGTGCCAGCAGCCAACCTGACAGGGACACTGAAGCTTTCTTT
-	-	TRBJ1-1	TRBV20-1	CSASLTVMNTEAFF	TGCAGTGCTAGTCTAACAGTGATGAACACTGAAGCTTTCTTT
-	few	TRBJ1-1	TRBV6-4	CASSNDLNTEAFF	TGTGCCAGCAGTAATGACTTGAACACTGAAGCTTTCTTT
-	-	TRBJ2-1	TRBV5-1	CASSLSVLVPEQFF	TGCGCCAGCAGCTTATCCGTTCTTGTCCCTGAGCAGTTCTTC
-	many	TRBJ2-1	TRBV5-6	CASSSFNEQFF	TGTGCCAGCAGCTCTTTTAATGAGCAGTTCTTC
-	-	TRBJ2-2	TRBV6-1	CASSAPRGVLFGTGELFF	TGTGCCAGCAGTGCGCCCAGGGGGGTGCTATTCGGCACCGGGGAGCTGTTTTTT
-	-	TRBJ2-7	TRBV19	CASSRAVEGTYEQYF	TGTGCCAGTAGTAGGGCTGTGGAGGGTACCTACGAGCAGTACTTC
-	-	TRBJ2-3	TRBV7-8	CASSPYSDTQYF	TGTGCCAGCAGCCCGTATTCAGATACGCAGTATTTT
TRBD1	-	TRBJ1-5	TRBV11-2	CASSRRGTGLGAIQPQHF	TGTGCCAGCTCCCGGAGAGGGACAGGGCTAGGAGCAATTCAGCCCCAGCATTTT
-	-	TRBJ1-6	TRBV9	CASSVEGQNNSPLHF	TGTGCCAGCAGCGTAGAGGGGCAGAATAATTCACCCCTCCACTTT
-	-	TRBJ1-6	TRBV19	CASSITRGYSPLHF	TGTGCCAGTAGTATCACCAGGGGATATTCACCCCTCCACTTT
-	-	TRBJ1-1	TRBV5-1	CASRVEPNTEAFF	TGCGCCAGCAGAGTGGAGCCGAACACTGAAGCTTTCTTT
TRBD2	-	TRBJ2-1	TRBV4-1	CASSQQEGLAGFYNEQFF	TGCGCCAGCAGCCAACAGGAGGGACTAGCGGGTTTCTACAATGAGCAGTTCTTC
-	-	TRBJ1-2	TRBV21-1	CASSNKNTYGYTF	TGTGCCAGCAGCAATAAGAACACCTATGGCTACACCTTC